This TCR beta chain was captured by sequencing in a study of cytomegalovirus exposure and HLA in healthy donors. Study at large: The platform used for the approximately 130 validation repertoires matched that of the roughly 670 first-cohort repertoires, a later analysis reported.

A remark on this clone: The antigen is not known.

Profiled with immunoSEQ multiplex PCR; TCRdb holds only in-frame clones, not every one. The table shows approximately 170,000 clones, with 91% occurring only once. This CDR3 spans 17 amino acids. With 5 bases clipped from V and 1 base from J, the junction kept 7 bases outside the gene matches. CDR1 MDHEN and CDR2 SYDVKM come from the germline V gene. General study findings and limits: Cytomegalovirus status was reportedly diagnosed by the classifier with high sensitivity and specificity. It was 164 TCR beta chains that were listed as cytomegalovirus-associated. Whilst most TCR sequences proved rare, a subset of public TCRs occurred across many donors.

Sequenced sample: PBMCs. This chain uses TRBV28 with TRBJ2-6; TRBD1 matches 8 bases. This TCR was recovered from a woman aged 18-30 years in good health and CMV-seropositive. Here the CDR3 reads CASSHDRGTSGANVLTF. The CDR3 coding sequence is TGTGCCAGCAGTCATGACAGGGGAACATCTGGGGCCAACGTCCTGACTTTC.